This entry lists 5 T cell receptor beta chains sequenced from one sample in a study of blood T cell repertoires in COVID-19 (dated by TCRdb to about 2020). Libraries came from the immunoSEQ multiplex PCR assay. Sourced from immuneACCESS, this table was stored by TCRdb with only in-frame sequences that have V and J called. A share of the clones is absent; for the studies checked, an unresolved V gene accounts for under half, and the remainder has no known explanation. The sample data list 160,000 or so clones, and about 85% of these were observed just once. Jointly, the top ten make up around 5.4% of the sample. The material sequenced was peripheral blood. Receptors originate from a woman in her 50s with COVID-19, enrolled during active disease.

V is TRBV7-2 and J is TRBJ2-3; 7 bases fit TRBD2. Germline CDR1 and CDR2: SGHTA and FQGNSA. This CDR3 has 15 residues. The V gene end was trimmed by 4 bases and the J gene end by 2 bases; junction bases not matched to a gene: 6. CDR3 in DNA: TGTGCCAGCAGCTCTCAAGCGGGGTTCACAGATACGCAGTATTTT. Residues: CASSSQAGFTDTQYF.

The rearrangement joins TRBV5-5 to TRBJ1-1; unclear D gene. Germline V gene data show CDR1 as SGHKS and CDR2 as YYEKEE (reference sequence). This CDR3 has 16 amino acids. The V and J ends lost 6 bases and 1 base respectively, with 19 bases between them. This CDR3 is CASKARGFGQNTEAFF. In nucleotides, the CDR3 is TGTGCCAGCAAGGCTCGCGGGTTCGGTCAGAACACTGAAGCTTTCTTT.

The chain carries TRBV9 and TRBJ2-7, with TRBD1 as a possible D gene (6 bases). The CDR3 covers 13 residues. The V end was cut by 9 bases, the J end by 0 bases, with 13 bases between. Looked up from germline, CDR1 is SGDLS and CDR2 is YYNGEE. CDR3 in amino acids: CATTTGPSYEQYF. The CDR3 DNA reads TGTGCCACGACGACAGGTCCCTCCTACGAGCAGTACTTC.

The rearrangement links TRBV10-2 to TRBJ1-6, with TRBD1 matching over 8 bases. Per germline, CDR1 WSHSY and CDR2 SAAADI. With 6 bases clipped from V and 0 bases from J, the junction kept 4 bases outside the gene matches. This CDR3 comprises 16 residues. CDR3 DNA sequence: TGCGCCAGCAGCCGGACAGGGAGCTCCTATAATTCACCCCTCCACTTT. Translated, it gives CASSRTGSSYNSPLHF.

The chain combines TRBV24-1 with TRBJ1-1, with 9 bases lining up with TRBD1. The CDR3 contains 14 residues. The V gene's germline CDR1 is KGHDR and CDR2 SFDVKD. V was pared by 6 bases and J by 2 bases, with 3 bases of the junction left unmatched. The CDR3 DNA reads TGTGCCACCAGTACAGGGGGCGGAAACACTGAAGCTTTCTTT. Translated: CATSTGGGNTEAFF.